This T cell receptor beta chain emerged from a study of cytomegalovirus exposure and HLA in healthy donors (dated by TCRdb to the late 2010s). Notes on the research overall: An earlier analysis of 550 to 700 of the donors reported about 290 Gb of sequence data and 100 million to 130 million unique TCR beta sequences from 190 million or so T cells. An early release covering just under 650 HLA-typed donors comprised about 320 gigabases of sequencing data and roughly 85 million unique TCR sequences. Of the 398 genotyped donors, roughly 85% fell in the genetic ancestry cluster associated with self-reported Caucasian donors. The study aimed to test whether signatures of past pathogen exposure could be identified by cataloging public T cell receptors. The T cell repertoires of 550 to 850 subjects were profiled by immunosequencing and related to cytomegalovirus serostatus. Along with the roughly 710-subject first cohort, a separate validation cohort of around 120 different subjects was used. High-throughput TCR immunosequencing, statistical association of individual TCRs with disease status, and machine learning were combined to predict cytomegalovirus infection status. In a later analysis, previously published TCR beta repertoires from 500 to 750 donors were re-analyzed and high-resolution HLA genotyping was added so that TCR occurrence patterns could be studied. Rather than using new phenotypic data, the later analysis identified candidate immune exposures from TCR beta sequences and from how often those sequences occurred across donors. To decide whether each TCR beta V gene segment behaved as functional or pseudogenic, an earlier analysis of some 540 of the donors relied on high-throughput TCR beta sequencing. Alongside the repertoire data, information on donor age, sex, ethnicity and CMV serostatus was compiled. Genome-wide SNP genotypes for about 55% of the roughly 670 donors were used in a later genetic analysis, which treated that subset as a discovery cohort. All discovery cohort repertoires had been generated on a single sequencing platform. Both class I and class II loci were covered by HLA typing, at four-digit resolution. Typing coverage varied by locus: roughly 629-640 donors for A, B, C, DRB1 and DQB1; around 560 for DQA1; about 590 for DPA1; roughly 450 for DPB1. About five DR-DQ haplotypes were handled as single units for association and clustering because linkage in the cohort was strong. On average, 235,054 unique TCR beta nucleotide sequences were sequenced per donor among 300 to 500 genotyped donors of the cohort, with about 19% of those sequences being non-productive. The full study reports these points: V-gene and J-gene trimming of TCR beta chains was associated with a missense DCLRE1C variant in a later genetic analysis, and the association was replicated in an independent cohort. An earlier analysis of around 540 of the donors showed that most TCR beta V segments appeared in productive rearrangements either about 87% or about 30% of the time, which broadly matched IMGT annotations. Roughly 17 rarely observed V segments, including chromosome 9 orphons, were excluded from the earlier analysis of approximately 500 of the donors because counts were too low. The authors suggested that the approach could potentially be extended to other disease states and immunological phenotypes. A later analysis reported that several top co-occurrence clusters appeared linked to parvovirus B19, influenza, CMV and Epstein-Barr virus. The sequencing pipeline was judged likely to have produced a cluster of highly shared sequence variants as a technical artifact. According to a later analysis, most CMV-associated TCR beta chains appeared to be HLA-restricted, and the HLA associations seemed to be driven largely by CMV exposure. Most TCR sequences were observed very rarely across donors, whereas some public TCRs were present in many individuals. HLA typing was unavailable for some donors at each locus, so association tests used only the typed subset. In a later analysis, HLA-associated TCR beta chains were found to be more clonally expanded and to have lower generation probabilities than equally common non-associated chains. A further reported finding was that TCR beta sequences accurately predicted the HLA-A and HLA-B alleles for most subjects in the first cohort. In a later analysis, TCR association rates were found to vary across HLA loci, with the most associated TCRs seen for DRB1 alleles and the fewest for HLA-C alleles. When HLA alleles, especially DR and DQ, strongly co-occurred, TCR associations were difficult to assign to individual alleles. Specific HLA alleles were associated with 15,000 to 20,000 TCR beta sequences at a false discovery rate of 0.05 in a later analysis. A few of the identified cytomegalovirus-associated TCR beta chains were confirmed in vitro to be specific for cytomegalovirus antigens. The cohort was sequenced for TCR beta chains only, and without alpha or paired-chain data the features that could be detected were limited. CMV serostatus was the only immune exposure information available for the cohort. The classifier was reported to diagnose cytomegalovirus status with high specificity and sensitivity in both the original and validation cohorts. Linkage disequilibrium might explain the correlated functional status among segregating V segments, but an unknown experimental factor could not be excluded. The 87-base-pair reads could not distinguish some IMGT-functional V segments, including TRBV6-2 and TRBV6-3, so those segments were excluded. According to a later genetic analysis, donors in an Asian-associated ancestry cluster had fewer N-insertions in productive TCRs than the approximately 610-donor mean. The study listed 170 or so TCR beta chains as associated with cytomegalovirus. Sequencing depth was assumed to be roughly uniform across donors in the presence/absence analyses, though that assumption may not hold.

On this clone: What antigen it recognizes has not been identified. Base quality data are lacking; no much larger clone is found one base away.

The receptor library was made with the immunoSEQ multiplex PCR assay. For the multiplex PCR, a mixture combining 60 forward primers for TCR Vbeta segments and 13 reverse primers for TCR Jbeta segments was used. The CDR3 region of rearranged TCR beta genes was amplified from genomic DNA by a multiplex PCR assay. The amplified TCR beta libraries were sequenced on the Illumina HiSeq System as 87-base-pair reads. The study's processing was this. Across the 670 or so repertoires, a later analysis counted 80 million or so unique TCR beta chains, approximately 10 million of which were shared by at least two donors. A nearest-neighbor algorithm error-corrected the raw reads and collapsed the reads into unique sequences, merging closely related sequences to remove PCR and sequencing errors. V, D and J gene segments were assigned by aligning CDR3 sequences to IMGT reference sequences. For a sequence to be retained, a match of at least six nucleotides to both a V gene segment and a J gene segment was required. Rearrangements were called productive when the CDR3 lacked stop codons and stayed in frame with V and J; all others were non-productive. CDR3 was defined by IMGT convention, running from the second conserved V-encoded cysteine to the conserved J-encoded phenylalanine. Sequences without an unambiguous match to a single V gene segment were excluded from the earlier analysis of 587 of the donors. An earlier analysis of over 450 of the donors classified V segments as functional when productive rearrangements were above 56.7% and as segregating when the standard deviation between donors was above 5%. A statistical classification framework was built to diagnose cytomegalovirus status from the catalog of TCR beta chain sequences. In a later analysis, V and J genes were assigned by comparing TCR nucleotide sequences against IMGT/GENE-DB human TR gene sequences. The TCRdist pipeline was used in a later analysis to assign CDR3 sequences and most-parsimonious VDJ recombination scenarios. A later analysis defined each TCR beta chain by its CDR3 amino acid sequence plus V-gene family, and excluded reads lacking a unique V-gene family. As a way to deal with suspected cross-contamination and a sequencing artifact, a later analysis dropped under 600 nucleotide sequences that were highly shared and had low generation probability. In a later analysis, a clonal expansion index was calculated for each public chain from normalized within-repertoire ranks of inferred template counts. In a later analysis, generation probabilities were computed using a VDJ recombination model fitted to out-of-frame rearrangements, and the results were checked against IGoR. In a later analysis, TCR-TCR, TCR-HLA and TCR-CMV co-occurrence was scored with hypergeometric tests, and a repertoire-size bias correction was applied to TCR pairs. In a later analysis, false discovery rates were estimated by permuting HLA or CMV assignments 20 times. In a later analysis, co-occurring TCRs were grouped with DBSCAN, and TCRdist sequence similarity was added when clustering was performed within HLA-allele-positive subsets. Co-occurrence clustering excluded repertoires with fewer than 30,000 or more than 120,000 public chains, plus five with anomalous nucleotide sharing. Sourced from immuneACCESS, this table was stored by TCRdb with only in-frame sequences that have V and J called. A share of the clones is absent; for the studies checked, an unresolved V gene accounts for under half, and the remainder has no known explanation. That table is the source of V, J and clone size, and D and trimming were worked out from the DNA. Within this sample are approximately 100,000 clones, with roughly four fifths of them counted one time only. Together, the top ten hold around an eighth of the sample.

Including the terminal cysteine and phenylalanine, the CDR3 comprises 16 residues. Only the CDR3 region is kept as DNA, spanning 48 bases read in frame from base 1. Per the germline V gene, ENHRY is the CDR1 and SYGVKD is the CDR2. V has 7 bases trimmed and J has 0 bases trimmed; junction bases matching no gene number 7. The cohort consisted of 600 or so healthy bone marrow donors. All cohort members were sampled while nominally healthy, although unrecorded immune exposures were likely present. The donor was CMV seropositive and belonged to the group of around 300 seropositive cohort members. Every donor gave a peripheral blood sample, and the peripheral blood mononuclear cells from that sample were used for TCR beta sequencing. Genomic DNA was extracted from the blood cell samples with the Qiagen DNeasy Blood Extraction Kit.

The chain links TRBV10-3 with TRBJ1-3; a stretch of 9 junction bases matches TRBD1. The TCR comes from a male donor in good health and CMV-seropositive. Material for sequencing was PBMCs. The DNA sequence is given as TGTGCCATCAAGGGGGACAGGGCCTCCTCTGGAAACACCATATATTTT. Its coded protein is CAIKGDRASSGNTIYF.